The T cell receptor (beta chain) described here comes from a study of vaccination and CD4 T cells after COVID-19 (dated by TCRdb to between 2021 and 2023). Looking at the study overall: Convalescent patients had a positive SARS-CoV-2 result on nasal swab PCR, and of these patients, several had mild disease and one had severe disease. The convalescent cohort comprised six males and four females, including two Hispanic individuals, seven Caucasians, two Asians and one multiracial person. Two doses of either the Pfizer-BioNTech BNT162b2 vaccine (n=8) or the Moderna mRNA-1273 vaccine (n=2) were administered to participants. Post-COVID blood samples from convalescent patients were collected a median of 101 days after diagnosis, with a range of 35 to 161 days. The time from the second vaccine dose to post-vaccine blood sampling had a median of approximately 72 days and ranged from about 14 to 250 days. Culture stimuli were overlapping spike peptide pools from SARS-CoV-2 and from the common cold coronaviruses HCoV-NL63, HCoV-OC43 and HCoV-229E. As controls, cultures received a CEFX viral epitope pool (the positive control), an HIV-1 Nef peptide pool (the negative control), or no peptide at all. The spike-specific CD4+ TCR repertoire was compared before and after mRNA vaccination in over nine COVID-19 convalescent patients and a handful of infection-naive healthy vaccine recipients.

The table lists this clonotype with a few counts. Its antigen specificity is not known. No much larger clonotype is one base removed from it; base qualities were not supplied. Points the paper makes about the study in general: Among the post-vaccine SARS-CoV-2-reactive clones in convalescent patients, a median about 89% showed up only after vaccination, which suggests vaccine-specific priming. In convalescent patients, nearly all vaccine-specific clones (304 of 307) were found to be mono-reactive for SARS-CoV-2 spike rather than cross-reactive with common cold coronaviruses. The study included relatively few convalescent patients and did not analyze early timepoints after natural infection. The median number of SARS-CoV-2-reactive clonotypes rose from about 19 after infection to 35 to 45 after vaccination, but the change was not significant.

Germline trimming: 5 bases from V, 8 bases from J; junction bases outside gene matches: 14. In the germline V gene, CDR1 corresponds to MDHEN and CDR2 to SYDVKM. The CDR3 measures 15 amino acids from cysteine to phenylalanine. Kept here is only the CDR3 DNA, which spans 45 bases and is read in frame from base 1. Library preparation was by PCR. At the Johns Hopkins FTIC core, DNA from the cultured CD4+ T cells underwent TCR sequencing with the Oncomine TCR Beta short-read assay. The QIAamp micro DNA kit was used to extract genomic DNA from the cultured CD4+ T cells. Oncomine TCR Beta libraries made from cultured CD4+ T cells were pooled using unique dual indexes and sequenced on an Illumina iSeq 100. The authors' analysis ran thus. Non-productive sequences were filtered out, and CDR3s that did not start with C, did not end with F or W, or were shorter than 7 amino acids were discarded. The MANAFEST web application identified antigen-specific clonotypes by comparing peptide-stimulated wells against reference wells and other culture wells. An FDR below 0.05, an odds ratio above 5, and a productive frequency above 0.1% in at least two of three replicate wells were required for clones to be considered positive. Cross-reactive clonotypes were defined as significantly expanded in both SARS-CoV-2 spike wells and at least one common cold coronavirus spike condition. CDR3 homology was assessed with Levenshtein distances (stringdist) and unrooted phylogenetic trees (ape) in R version 3.6.1. The public reads were quality trimmed at Q25 with fastp and then assembled into clones with MiXCR by TCRdb, keeping productive beta chains. Rows are unified per CDR3 protein, each entry keeping the most common DNA and genes. TCRdb, not the original authors, processed these V and J calls. Within this sample are 12,000 or so distinct CDR3 sequences, with 50% of them counted one time only. About 21% of the sample is taken by the ten largest.

The intended sense of this specimen's treatment or condition label: approximately 9-day PBMC culture with coronavirus spike peptide pools or control peptides (ViraFEST assay). The ViraFEST assay was used in the study, in which antigen-specific T cells were expanded with peptide pools and expanded clonotypes were subsequently identified by TCR sequencing. Positive SARS-CoV-2 PCR tests in the convalescent patients dated from March to December 2020, before Alpha, Beta and Delta variants emerged in the United States. PBMCs were cultured at two million per well in IMDM supplemented with about 5.5% human AB serum and 8 to 10 IU/ml IL-2, with about 10 ug/ml peptide pools added. On days 3 and 7, half of the culture medium was replaced with fresh IL-2-containing medium. After ten to eleven days of culture, CD4+ T cells were isolated by negative selection using the EasySep CD4+ T cell isolation kit. Ficoll-Paque Plus gradient centrifugation was used to isolate PBMCs from whole blood, and the isolated PBMCs were then either used fresh or cryopreserved at -140C. Each culture condition was generally run in triplicate wells.

The sequence came from a human donor who had recovered from COVID-19. The chain links TRBV28 with TRBJ1-2, with 7 middle bases fitting TRBD1. The material sequenced was CD4+ T cells from blood, cultured in vitro. The DNA reads TGTGCCAGCAGTCCCGCCCGGGCAGGGGGATGGGGCTACACCTTC. Its amino acids are CASSPARAGGWGYTF.